Presented here are 23 T cell receptor beta chains from one specimen sequenced in a study of blood T cell repertoires in COVID-19. TCRdb's copy holds only in-frame clones and misses some; the assay was immunoSEQ multiplex PCR. The table shows about 140,000 clones, with 84% occurring only once. The specimen was peripheral blood. The origin of the receptors is a man aged 25 to 40 with COVID-19, enrolled during active disease.

The CDR3 DNA is TGTGCCATCAGTGAGTCCTCGGGGTTCAATGAAAAACTGTTTTTT. Encoded protein: CAISESSGFNEKLFF. The J gene is TRBJ1-4, the V gene TRBV10-3; D is ambiguous. The CDR3 has 15 amino acids. The germline CDR1 and CDR2 sequences are ENHRY and SYGVKD. V was pared by 0 bases and J by 5 bases, with 10 bases between.

The chain links TRBV10-1 to TRBJ2-1, with TRBD1 as a possible D gene (5 bases). CDR1 WNHNN and CDR2 SYGVQD come from the germline V gene (reference sequence). CDR3 size: 16 residues. The V gene lost 3 bases and the J gene lost 7 bases, with 19 bases spanning the gap. The CDR3 coding sequence is TGCGCCAGCAGTGAAATAAGACAGAACCTTGGGAATGAGCAGTTCTTC. As protein: CASSEIRQNLGNEQFF.

The rearrangement joins TRBV14 to TRBJ2-5; D is perhaps TRBD2 (6 bases). V gave up 0 bases and J gave up 5 bases, with 13 bases separating them. Germline CDR1 SGHDN, CDR2 FVKESK. The CDR3 contains 15 residues. The DNA of the CDR3 is TGTGCCAGCAGCCAAGATCTATGGGACTGGGAGACCCAGTACTTC. Amino acids: CASSQDLWDWETQYF.

This chain links TRBV28 with TRBJ1-2, with a weak D call TRBD1 (5 bases). The CDR3 extends over 13 amino acids. V was pared by 6 bases and J by 4 bases, with 12 bases between. Germline CDR1 reads MDHEN; CDR2 reads SYDVKM. CDR3 coding DNA: TGTGCCAGCAGCCGCGGGGGGGGCTATGGCTACACCTTC. Protein: CASSRGGGYGYTF.

The gene calls are TRBV7-8 and TRBJ2-1; the match to TRBD2 covers 8 bases. The CDR3 sequence is 17 residues long. Germline assignment: CDR1 SGHVS and CDR2 FQNEAQ. The V gene end was trimmed by 4 bases and the J gene end by 5 bases; junction bases not matched to a gene: 13. DNA for the CDR3: TGTGCCAGCAGCTCAAACCGAGCGGGAGAAACCCACAATGAGCAGTTCTTC. Amino acid sequence: CASSSNRAGETHNEQFF.

This chain links TRBV30 with TRBJ1-5; a possible D gene is TRBD1 (5 bases). The CDR3 totals 17 residues. Trimming left V 0 bases short and J 2 bases short, with 17 bases between. Germline CDR1 GTSNPN, CDR2 SVGIG (reference sequence). The CDR3 nucleotides read TGTGCCTGGAGTGTACAACTCGGGGGAAGGGGCAATCAGCCCCAGCATTTT. This encodes CAWSVQLGGRGNQPQHF.

This rearrangement joins TRBV10-3 to TRBJ1-2, with D possibly being TRBD1 (5 bases). V was trimmed by 0 bases and J by 6 bases, leaving 8 bases between them. The CDR3 length is 13 residues. The germline gives CDR1 ENHRY, CDR2 SYGVKD. CDR3 residues: CAISESTGHGYTF. CDR3 nucleotide sequence: TGTGCCATCAGTGAGTCAACAGGCCATGGCTACACCTTC.

The chain is built from TRBV29-1 and TRBJ2-3; no definite D call. V was trimmed by 6 bases and J by 0 bases, leaving 13 bases between them. The length of the CDR3 is 14 residues. Germline V gene data show CDR1 as SQVTM and CDR2 as ANQGSEA. The CDR3 sequence is CSVGGESSTDTQYF. The CDR3 DNA reads as TGCAGCGTGGGCGGTGAGTCTAGCACAGATACGCAGTATTTT.

The chain recombines TRBV5-6 with TRBJ2-7; no clear D gene. CDR3 size: 13 residues. Trimming stripped 1 base from V and 0 bases from J, with 5 bases between. Looked up from germline, CDR1 is SGHDT and CDR2 is YYEEEE. The DNA for the CDR3 is TGTGCCAGCAGCTTGCTCTACTCCTACGAGCAGTACTTC. Protein sequence: CASSLLYSYEQYF.

This clone has just one count. The rearrangement uses TRBV6-5 and TRBJ2-5, with 13 bases aligning to TRBD2. The junction had 4 bases not matched to a gene; V was cut back by 7 bases and J by 2 bases. The CDR3 consists of 15 residues. Germline V gene sequence: CDR1 MNHEY, CDR2 SVGAGI. In DNA form, the CDR3 reads TGTGCCAGCACCAAACTAGCGGGAGGGCAAGAGACCCAGTACTTC. Translated, it gives CASTKLAGGQETQYF.

This clone was detected only a few times. The chain has TRBV27 and TRBJ2-7; D perhaps matches TRBD1 (5 bases). With 2 bases removed from V and 3 bases from J, the gap between germline ends came to 11 bases. CDR1 and CDR2 from the germline V gene are MNHEY and SMNVEV (reference sequence). This CDR3 spans 14 amino acids. CDR3 bases: TGTGCCAGCAGTTTAAAGGGGAAGAGCTACGAGCAGTACTTC. Amino acids: CASSLKGKSYEQYF.

The chain recombines TRBV29-1 with TRBJ2-4; no clear D gene. V was cut by 4 bases and J by 5 bases, with 3 bases left in between. The CDR3 is made up of 10 amino acids. Germline values: CDR1 SQVTM, CDR2 ANQGSEA. CDR3 nucleotide sequence: TGCAGCGTTGCTGAAAACATTCAGTACTTC. It encodes CSVAENIQYF. The complete variable domain, with remaining parts taken from reference TRBV29-1 and TRBJ2-4, reads SAVISQKPSRDICQRGTSLTIQCQVDSQVTMMFWYRQQPGQSLTLIATANQGSEATYESGFVIDKFPISRPNLTFSTLTVSNMSPEDSSIYLCSVAENIQYFGAGTRLSVL.

This chain uses TRBV21-1 with TRBJ1-4; whether TRBD1, the table's D call, matches the DNA was not checked. TRBV21-1 is classified as a pseudogene. The CDR3 is 15 amino acids. The CDR3 coding sequence is TGTGCCAGCAGCAAAGGTACAGGCTTTAATGAAAAACTGTTTTTT. Protein: CASSKGTGFNEKLFF.

The rearrangement joins TRBV30 to TRBJ1-2, with a possible D match to TRBD1 (5 bases). The germline gives CDR1 GTSNPN, CDR2 SVGIG (reference sequence). This CDR3 comprises 14 residues. V was cut by 0 bases and J by 3 bases, with 11 bases left in between. CDR3 in amino acids: CAWSVRRGDYGYTF. The CDR3 nucleotides read TGTGCCTGGAGTGTACGGAGGGGAGACTATGGCTACACCTTC.

The CDR3 sequence is CASSYLAGGPEEQFF. The CDR3, as DNA: TGTGCCAGCAGTTACTTAGCGGGAGGGCCGGAAGAGCAGTTCTTC. This chain joins TRBV6-6 and TRBJ2-1; the match to TRBD2 covers 11 bases. V gave up 1 base and J gave up 10 bases; unmatched junction bases: 6. The CDR3 length is 15 residues. The germline CDR1 and CDR2 sequences are MNHNY and SVGAGI (reference sequence).

This clone appeared a single time. This chain joins TRBV9 and TRBJ2-7; TRBD1 agrees at 7 bases. Germline trimming cut 4 bases from V and 2 bases from J; bases unmatched to any gene: 6. The CDR3 spans 14 residues. The germline V gene encodes CDR1 SGDLS and CDR2 YYNGEE. The CDR3 sequence is CASSPGTVTYEQYF. The CDR3 nucleotides are TGTGCCAGCAGCCCCGGGACAGTTACCTACGAGCAGTACTTC.

The chain employs TRBV7-2 and TRBJ2-7; 7 positions match TRBD1. The CDR3 runs 14 residues. Germline V lookup: CDR1 SGHTA, CDR2 FQGNSA. Trimming cost V 5 bases and J 4 bases; bases outside gene matches: 8. DNA of the CDR3: TGTGCCAGCAGCAGAGCCGGGACAGAGTACGAGCAGTACTTC. Translating it yields CASSRAGTEYEQYF.

The chain uses TRBV19 and TRBJ1-1, with D maybe TRBD1 (5 bases). The CDR3 loop spans 15 amino acids. Per germline, CDR1 LNHDA and CDR2 SQIVND (reference sequence). Trimming removed 3 bases from V and 4 bases from J, with 15 bases in between. This CDR3 reads CASSIGGTRGTEAFF. As DNA, the CDR3 is TGTGCCAGTAGTATCGGAGGGACCCGAGGCACTGAAGCTTTCTTT.

The chain carries TRBV3-1 (or the pseudogene TRBV3-2) and TRBJ1-1; 9 bases agree with TRBD1. Trimming at V came to 3 bases and at J to 1 base, leaving 0 bases not matched to a gene. This CDR3 contains 14 residues. Looked up from germline, CDR1 is LGHDT and CDR2 is YNNKEL (reference sequence). The CDR3 loop reads CASSQDRGNTEAFF. The CDR3 nucleotides read TGTGCCAGCAGCCAGGACAGGGGGAACACTGAAGCTTTCTTT.

This clone was counted a few times. The chain couples TRBV7-3 to TRBJ1-3; the D gene is possibly TRBD1 (6 bases). From germline, CDR1 is SGHTA and CDR2 FQGTGA. Trimming removed 6 bases at V and 2 bases at J, with 23 bases between. The CDR3 runs 18 residues. CDR3 sequence: CASSIKDRGAGPGNTIYF. The CDR3 DNA sequence: TGTGCCAGCAGTATTAAAGACCGGGGGGCCGGTCCTGGAAACACCATATATTTT.

This clone was observed a single time. V and J are TRBV3-1 (or the pseudogene TRBV3-2) and TRBJ1-1, with D perhaps TRBD1 (6 bases). CDR1 is LGHDT, CDR2 YNNKEL, per germline (reference sequence). The CDR3 runs to 14 residues. V lost 4 bases, J lost 1 base, and 10 bases lay in between. CDR3 DNA: TGTGCCAGCAGCCCCGGACAGAAGAACACTGAAGCTTTCTTT. Translated, it gives CASSPGQKNTEAFF.

This clone was counted between two and nine times. The chain joins TRBV7-6 to TRBJ1-6; D is possibly TRBD1 (6 bases). V was trimmed by 5 bases and J by 12 bases, leaving 20 bases between them. The germline CDR1 and CDR2 sequences are SGHVS and FNYEAQ. The CDR3 consists of 15 residues. The CDR3 spells CASSQTPGAGRPLHF. CDR3 coding DNA: TGTGCCAGCAGCCAAACCCCAGGGGCGGGCAGACCCCTCCACTTT.

V gene TRBV5-1 combines with J gene TRBJ2-3, with TRBD1 identical over 8 bases. The junction had 5 bases not matched to a gene; V was cut back by 4 bases and J by 4 bases. The CDR3 totals 14 residues. Germline V gives CDR1 SGHRS, CDR2 YFSETQ. CDR3 sequence reads: CASSTRTGSDTQYF. The CDR3 DNA reads TGCGCCAGCAGCACTCGGACAGGGTCAGATACGCAGTATTTT.